This T cell receptor beta chain was documented in a study of cytomegalovirus exposure and HLA in healthy donors. Every donor was a healthy person donating bone marrow. The PCR contained 60 Vbeta and 13 Jbeta primers. Using immunoSEQ multiplex PCR, the repertoire was profiled, and TCRdb retains in-frame clones only, with some absent. The table records 130,000 to 150,000 clones, 77% of them present only once. Germline CDR1 reads MDHEN; CDR2 reads SYDVKM. The CDR3 has 14 amino acids. V lost 7 bases to trimming and J lost 0 bases, with 10 bases between them. General observations from the study: The study carried out a later analysis of TCR beta sequences. It associated under 20,000 of them with specific HLA alleles at a false discovery rate of 0.05. The authors excluded some V segments, including TRBV6-2 and TRBV6-3, as indistinguishable.

Points on this clone: Its matching antigen is unknown.

This clonotype was sampled from a woman between 50 and 59 years old in good health and CMV-seronegative. The sequencing input was PBMCs. The V call is TRBV28, the J call TRBJ1-3, with D unresolved. CDR3 sequence (DNA): TGTGCCAGCACCCCTACTATCTCTGGAAACACCATATATTTT. Amino acid sequence: CASTPTISGNTIYF.